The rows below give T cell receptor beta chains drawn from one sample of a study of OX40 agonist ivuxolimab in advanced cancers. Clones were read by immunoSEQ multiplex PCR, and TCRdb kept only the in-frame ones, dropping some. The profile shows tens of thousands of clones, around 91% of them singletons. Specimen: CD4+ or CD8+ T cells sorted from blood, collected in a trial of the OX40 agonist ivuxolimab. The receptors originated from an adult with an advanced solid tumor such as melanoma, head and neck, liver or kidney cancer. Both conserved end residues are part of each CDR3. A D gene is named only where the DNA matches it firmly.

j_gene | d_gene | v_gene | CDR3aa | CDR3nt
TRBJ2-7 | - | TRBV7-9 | CASSPWDTGRNYEQYF | TGTGCCAGCAGCCCGTGGGACACCGGTCGAAACTACGAGCAGTACTTC
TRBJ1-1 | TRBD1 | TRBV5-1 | CASSESPETGGITEAFF | TGCGCCAGCAGCGAGAGCCCGGAGACAGGGGGCATCACTGAAGCTTTCTTT
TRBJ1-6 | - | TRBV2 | CASSPTAVNSPLHF | TGTGCCAGCAGCCCAACCGCCGTTAATTCACCCCTCCACTTT
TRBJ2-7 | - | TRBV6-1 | CASSEDAGTYEQYF | TGTGCCAGCAGTGAAGATGCAGGAACCTACGAGCAGTACTTC
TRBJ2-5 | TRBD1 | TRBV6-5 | CASSRDRWYQETQYF | TGTGCCAGCAGTAGGGACAGATGGTACCAAGAGACCCAGTACTTC
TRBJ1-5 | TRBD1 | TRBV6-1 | CASSVLTGGYSNQPQHF | TGTGCCAGCAGTGTCCTGACAGGGGGTTATAGCAATCAGCCCCAGCATTTT
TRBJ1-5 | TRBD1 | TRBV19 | CASIQGGTGSNQPQHF | TGTGCCAGCATTCAAGGGGGGACAGGGAGCAATCAGCCCCAGCATTTT
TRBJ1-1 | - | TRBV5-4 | CASSLSRGEAFF | TGTGCCAGCAGCTTATCAAGGGGCGAAGCTTTCTTT
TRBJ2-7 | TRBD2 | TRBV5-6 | CASRSIGDYLSEQYF | TGTGCCAGCCGCTCAATAGGGGACTACCTCTCTGAGCAGTACTTC
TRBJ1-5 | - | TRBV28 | CASSSRALQHF | TGTGCCAGCAGTTCACGTGCCCTTCAGCATTTT
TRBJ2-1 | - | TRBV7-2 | CASSRRQSSYNEQFF | TGTGCCAGCAGTCGTCGGCAGAGCTCCTACAATGAGCAGTTCTTC
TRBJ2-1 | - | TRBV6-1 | CASRLVNNEQFF | TGTGCCAGCAGGCTGGTTAACAATGAGCAGTTCTTC
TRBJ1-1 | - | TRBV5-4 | CASSLVITGRAEAFF | TGTGCCAGCAGCTTGGTGATCACGGGGAGAGCTGAAGCTTTCTTT
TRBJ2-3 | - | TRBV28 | CASSSARKGGYTQYF | TGTGCCAGCAGTTCAGCCCGTAAGGGGGGATATACGCAGTATTTT
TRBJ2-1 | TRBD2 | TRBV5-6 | CASRGIGGGRTEQFF | TGTGCCAGCAGAGGGATCGGCGGGGGGAGGACTGAGCAGTTCTTC
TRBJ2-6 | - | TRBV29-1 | CSVEATGGASGANVLTF | TGCAGCGTTGAAGCCACAGGGGGGGCGTCTGGGGCCAACGTCCTGACTTTC
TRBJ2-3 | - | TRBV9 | CASSVGFGIGTDTQYF | TGTGCCAGCAGCGTAGGGTTCGGTATCGGGACAGATACGCAGTATTTT
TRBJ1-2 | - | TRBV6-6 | CASSYSDSIDYGYTF | TGTGCCAGCAGTTACTCGGACAGTATAGACTATGGCTACACCTTC
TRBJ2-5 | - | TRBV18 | CASSREFSYQETQYF | TGTGCCAGCTCACGAGAGTTTAGTTACCAAGAGACCCAGTACTTC
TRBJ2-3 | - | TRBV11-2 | CASSLVGWADTQYF | TGTGCCAGCAGCTTAGTGGGGTGGGCAGATACGCAGTATTTT
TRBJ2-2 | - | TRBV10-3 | CAISESPEVGIAGELFF | TGTGCCATCAGTGAGTCCCCGGAGGTAGGGATCGCCGGGGAGCTGTTTTTT
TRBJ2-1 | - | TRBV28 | CASSSEGHQSYNEQFF | TGTGCCAGCAGTTCGGAGGGACACCAGAGCTACAATGAGCAGTTCTTC
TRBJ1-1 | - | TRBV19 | CASSIVEGVGAFF | TGTGCCAGTAGTATAGTGGAGGGGGTCGGGGCTTTCTTT
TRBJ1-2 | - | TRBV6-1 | CASSPREHGYTF | TGTGCCAGCAGCCCCAGGGAGCATGGCTACACCTTC
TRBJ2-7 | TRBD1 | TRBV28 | CASSYLSDRNEQYF | TGTGCCAGCAGTTACCTATCGGACAGGAACGAGCAGTACTTC
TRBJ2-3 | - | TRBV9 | CASSVEEGDTQYF | TGTGCCAGCAGCGTAGAGGAGGGAGATACGCAGTATTTT
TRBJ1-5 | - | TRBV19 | CASSMGFVGMGYSNQPQHF | TGTGCCAGTAGTATGGGGTTTGTGGGGATGGGGTATAGCAATCAGCCCCAGCATTTT
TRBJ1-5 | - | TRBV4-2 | CASGAGGGVGVNQPQHF | TGTGCCAGTGGGGCGGGTGGAGGGGTAGGCGTTAATCAGCCCCAGCATTTT
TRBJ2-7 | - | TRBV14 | CASWDRSSYEQYF | TGTGCCAGCTGGGACCGAAGCTCCTACGAGCAGTACTTC
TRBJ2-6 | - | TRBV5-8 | CASTLRGASGANVLTF | TGTGCCAGCACCCTCCGGGGGGCCTCTGGGGCCAACGTCCTGACTTTC
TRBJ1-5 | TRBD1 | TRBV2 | CASRGTGRQPQHF | TGTGCCAGCAGGGGGACAGGGAGGCAGCCCCAGCATTTT
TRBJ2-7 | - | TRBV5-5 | CASSLNGDTEQYF | TGTGCCAGCAGCTTGAACGGGGATACCGAGCAGTACTTC
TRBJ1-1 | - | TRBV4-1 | CASSRIPAALRGNTEAFF | TGCGCCAGCAGTCGCATCCCGGCAGCCCTTAGGGGGAACACTGAAGCTTTCTTT
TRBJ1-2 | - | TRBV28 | CASSFGSAQGYTF | TGTGCCAGCAGTTTTGGCTCGGCGCAGGGCTACACCTTC
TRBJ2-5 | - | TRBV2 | CASSESAAWREQYF | TGTGCCAGCAGTGAATCAGCGGCTTGGAGAGAGCAGTACTTC
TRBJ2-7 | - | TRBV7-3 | CASPTGANYEQYF | TGTGCCAGCCCAACGGGCGCCAACTACGAGCAGTACTTC